One and the same sample provided the 4 T cell receptor beta chains below, sequenced in a study of blood T cell repertoires in COVID-19. Assay: immunoSEQ multiplex PCR; the TCRdb copy retains only in-frame clones and omits some. The data show 90,000 to 120,000 clones, with about 91% seen just once and around 7% held by the top ten. The sample was peripheral blood. The receptors come from a man aged 50 or older with active or convalescent COVID-19.

The V and J genes are TRBV19 and TRBJ1-5; 7 positions agree with TRBD1. This CDR3 contains 13 residues. V was clipped by 6 bases and J by 7 bases; unmatched bases: 6. CDR1 is LNHDA and CDR2 is SQIVND in the germline V gene (reference sequence). The DNA of the CDR3 is TGTGCCAGTAGGACAGGGTTGCACCAGCCCCAGCATTTT. Translated: CASRTGLHQPQHF.

The chain uses TRBV27 and TRBJ2-4; tentatively, D is TRBD2 (6 bases). V lost 3 bases and J 0 bases, leaving 12 bases between the germline ends. The CDR3 extends over 16 amino acids. Germline V gene lookup returns CDR1 MNHEY and CDR2 SMNVEV (reference sequence). CDR3 sequence reads: CASSFTGTLAKNIQYF. Written as DNA, the CDR3 is TGTGCCAGCAGTTTTACGGGGACTCTAGCCAAAAACATTCAGTACTTC.

The genes are TRBV6-5 and TRBJ2-1; possibly TRBD1 for D (6 bases). V was trimmed by 6 bases and J by 2 bases, leaving 14 bases between them. The CDR3 totals 15 residues. Germline values: CDR1 MNHEY, CDR2 SVGAGI. The CDR3 spells CASRETGHAYNEQFF. The DNA for the CDR3 is TGTGCCAGCAGGGAGACAGGCCATGCCTACAATGAGCAGTTCTTC.

The chain links TRBV2 to TRBJ2-1, with D possibly being TRBD2 (5 bases). V lost 4 bases and J 3 bases, leaving 22 bases between the germline ends. CDR1 SNHLY and CDR2 FYNNEI come from the germline V gene. This CDR3 has 18 amino acids. The CDR3 spells CASSANPTETNDYNEQFF. The CDR3 coding sequence is TGTGCCAGCAGTGCCAATCCCACCGAGACTAACGACTACAATGAGCAGTTCTTC.